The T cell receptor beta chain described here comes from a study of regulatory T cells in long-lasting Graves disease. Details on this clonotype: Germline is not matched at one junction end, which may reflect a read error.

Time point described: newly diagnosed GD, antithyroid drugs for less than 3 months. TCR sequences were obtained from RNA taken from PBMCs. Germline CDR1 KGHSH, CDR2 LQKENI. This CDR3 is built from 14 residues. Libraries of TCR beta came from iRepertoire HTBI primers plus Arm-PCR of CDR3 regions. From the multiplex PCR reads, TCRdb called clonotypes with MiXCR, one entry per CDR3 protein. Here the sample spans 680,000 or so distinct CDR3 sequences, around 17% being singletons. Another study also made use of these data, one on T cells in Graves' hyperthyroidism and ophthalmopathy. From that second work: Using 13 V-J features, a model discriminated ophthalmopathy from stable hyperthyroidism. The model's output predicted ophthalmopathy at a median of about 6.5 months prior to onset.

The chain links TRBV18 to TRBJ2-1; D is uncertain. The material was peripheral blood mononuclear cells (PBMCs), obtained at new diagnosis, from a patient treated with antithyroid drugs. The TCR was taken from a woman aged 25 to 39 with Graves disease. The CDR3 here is CASSAPLVYNEQFF. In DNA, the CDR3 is TGTGCCAGCTCAGCACCGTTAGTATACAATGAGCAGTTCTTC.